The following is a TCR beta chain sequence with its context. This clonotype was recorded at least ten times. Its antigen is still unknown. No much larger clone exists at a distance of one base, and base qualities are not known. The library was generated by PCR. TCRdb records Illumina HiSeq 4000 as the sequencer. Preparation of bulk TCR libraries followed a previously described approach, with the TCR primers listed in Table S5. The Qiagen AllPrep DNA/RNA kit was used to purify total RNA. Reads from multiple sequencing runs of the same library were pooled before analysis. The authors processed their data as follows. Only reads with exact TCR constant sequence were kept, trimmed to 150 nt, and grouped by their 12-nt molecular barcodes. Reads in each barcode group were sub-clustered using a 15% Levenshtein threshold, and a quality-weighted consensus sequence was built for each RNA molecule. Non-functional sequences were filtered out, along with any lower-count sequence sitting one edit away from another sequence. Barcode sub-clusters with fewer than 20% of the maximum read count were removed, based on fitting two negative binomial distributions. The raw public reads went through TCRdb reprocessing: fastp at Q25, MiXCR clone calling, in-frame beta chains kept. Rows matching on CDR3 protein sequence are summarized as one entry with the most common DNA and genes. The V and J calls here are based on TCRdb, not the publication. The sample records approximately 550,000 distinct CDR3 sequences, about 21% of which are singletons. The ten largest clones capture about 0.84% of the sample.

This record belongs to a study of molecular identifiers for immune sequencing clone quantification (dated by TCRdb to the late 2010s). Looking at the study overall: For a replicate experiment, RNA from around 18,000 or 91,000 naive CD8 T cells was divided into five aliquots, and four of the five aliquots were sequenced. The study was a methods study using CD8 T cells to benchmark molecular-identifier clustering-based TCR repertoire sequencing (MIDCIRS) and TCR RNA copy counting.

V was cut back by 6 bases and J by 2 bases, leaving a gap of 17 bases between them. The germline V gene encodes CDR1 SNHLY and CDR2 FYNNEI. The CDR3 holds 15 amino acids from the cysteine to the phenylalanine. The kept DNA is CDR3 alone, 45 bases in frame from the first base. The research as a whole found: Modeling gave about 3.2 recovered TCR RNA copies per cell versus roughly 10 by digital PCR, implying roughly 29% capture efficiency. Spiked-in Jurkat TCR RNA equal to a single cell's worth was reported to be detectable even within 1,100,000 naive CD8 T cells. In CMV-specific effector cells, over 99% of molecules were held by clones above 20 RNA copies, whereas under 1% of molecules were held by such clones in naive cells. When barcode sub-clustering was left out, chimeric consensus sequences inflated TCR diversity, with chimeras reaching as high as 47%. Spiked-in Jurkat TCR RNA (roughly 10 copies' worth), which is not part of the donor repertoire, was contained in the naive libraries. Identical TCR molecules sharing a barcode could cause highly expanded clone sizes to be underestimated.

Naive CD8 T cell libraries were made from approximately 20,000 to 1,000,000 sorted cells using 10%, 30% or 50% of purified RNA. On a BD FACSAria II, naive CD8 T cells were FACS-sorted as CD8+CD4-CCR7+CD45RA+ and collected into RLT Plus buffer. To test detection sensitivity, Jurkat RNA equivalent to roughly eleven TCR copies was spiked into samples of about 19,000-1,100,000 naive CD8 T cells. Enrichment of CD8 T cells was performed with RosetteSep CD8+ T Cell Enrichment Cocktail and Ficoll-Paque, after which ACK red cell lysis was carried out. This clonotype originated in a human donor in good health. Some libraries in this study had Jurkat cell RNA spiked in. The rearrangement combines TRBV2 with TRBJ2-7; the D gene is possibly TRBD1, with 6 bases matching. Material for sequencing was naive CD8+ T cells from blood, with Jurkat cell RNA spiked in. What this sample's cell subset or site label stands for: FACS-sorted CD8+CD4-CCR7+CD45RA+ naive T cells. The DNA is as follows: TGTGCCAGCAGCCCGACAGGCATCTTCGCCTACGAGCAGTACTTC. Translated, this gives CASSPTGIFAYEQYF.